Presented here are 27 T cell receptor beta chains from one specimen sequenced in a study of blood T cell repertoires in COVID-19. The data were produced by immunoSEQ multiplex PCR, yet TCRdb's version contains in-frame clones alone and is incomplete. The sample carries about 200,000 clones, 88% recorded once. Input material: peripheral blood. These receptors all come from a human donor in a cohort sampled during active COVID-19.

The J gene is TRBJ2-2, the V gene TRBV9; tentative D call: TRBD2 (5 bases). Looked up from germline, CDR1 is SGDLS and CDR2 is YYNGEE. The CDR3 runs to 15 residues. V was clipped by 0 bases and J by 4 bases, with 10 bases between them. The CDR3 region is CASSVVTSGTGELFF. As DNA, the CDR3 is TGTGCCAGCAGCGTAGTGACGAGCGGCACCGGGGAGCTGTTTTTT.

In regard to this clone: An end of the junction differs from the germline gene, which may be a read error. The chain joins TRBV7-7 to TRBJ1-3; a weak D match, TRBD1 (5 bases). Germline CDR1 is SSHAT and CDR2 is FNYEAQ (reference sequence). The CDR3 is 15 amino acids. The CDR3 spells CASSTQVRSGNTIYF. The CDR3 nucleotides read TGTGCTAGCAGTACACAGGTTCGCTCTGGAAACACCATATATTTT.

This sequence joins TRBV30 and TRBJ2-7, with D perhaps TRBD2 (6 bases). The CDR3 contains 13 residues. The germline V gene encodes CDR1 GTSNPN and CDR2 SVGIG (reference sequence). This CDR3 is CASGALGDFEQYF. Here the CDR3 DNA reads TGTGCAAGCGGAGCCCTCGGGGACTTCGAGCAGTACTTC.

The J gene is TRBJ1-5, the V gene TRBV2; 7 bases match TRBD1. The junction had 17 bases not matched to a gene; V was cut back by 3 bases and J by 3 bases. This CDR3 region has 19 residues. Germline values: CDR1 SNHLY, CDR2 FYNNEI. DNA for the CDR3: TGTGCCAGCAGTGATGAAGAGGCCGGCATAGGGGGCCCCAATCAGCCCCAGCATTTT. Encoded protein: CASSDEEAGIGGPNQPQHF.

The V gene is TRBV6-1, the J gene TRBJ1-3; 9 bases line up with TRBD1. This CDR3 is 16 amino acids long. Trimming took 0 bases from V and 2 from J; bases not matched to a gene: 2. CDR1 and CDR2 (germline): MNHNS, SASEGT. The CDR3 bases are TGTGCCAGCAGTGAAGCGGGGACAGGGACTGGAAACACCATATATTTT. Its translation is CASSEAGTGTGNTIYF.

Ten or more counts support this clone. The V gene is TRBV29-1, the J gene TRBJ2-3, with D tentatively TRBD1 (5 bases). This CDR3 comprises 14 residues. Germline-derived CDR1 and CDR2 are SQVTM and ANQGSEA. The V end was cut by 4 bases, the J end by 6 bases, with 17 bases between. CDR3 protein: CSVAPGYVSDTQYF. The CDR3 DNA sequence: TGCAGCGTTGCCCCAGGGTATGTTTCGGATACGCAGTATTTT.

The rearrangement joins TRBV3-1 (or the pseudogene TRBV3-2) to TRBJ1-1; 8 bases fit TRBD1. Germline CDR1 and CDR2: LGHDT and YNNKEL (reference sequence). The CDR3 contains 13 residues. The junction had 0 bases not matched to a gene; V was cut back by 4 bases and J by 2 bases. CDR3 amino acids: CASSPGGNTEAFF. CDR3 bases: TGTGCCAGCAGCCCAGGGGGCAACACTGAAGCTTTCTTT.

The V call is TRBV13, the J call TRBJ2-5, with D perhaps matching TRBD1 (7 bases). CDR1 is PRHDT, CDR2 FYEKMQ, per germline (reference sequence). V gave up 8 bases and J gave up 3 bases, with 13 bases separating them. CDR3 size: 13 residues. CDR3 DNA sequence: TGTGCCAGCGCGGGACAGATCGAAGAGACCCAGTACTTC. It is translated as CASAGQIEETQYF.

The V call is TRBV13, the J call TRBJ2-2; no clear D. Deletions cut 3 bases from V and 6 bases from J, with 14 bases between. Per the germline V gene, CDR1 is PRHDT and CDR2 is FYEKMQ (reference sequence). The CDR3 covers 15 residues. The CDR3 region is CASSFGPKYSGELFF. CDR3 DNA: TGTGCCAGCAGCTTTGGCCCGAAGTATTCCGGGGAGCTGTTTTTT.

The V and J genes are TRBV19 and TRBJ1-3; TRBD1 aligns across 9 bases. The CDR3 is 17 amino acids. Germline V CDR1 and CDR2: LNHDA, SQIVND (reference sequence). V lost 8 bases and J lost 3; bases outside the gene matches: 14. CDR3 DNA: TGTGCCAGTCGGTTCCTCGCCGGGACAGGGTATGGAAACACCATATATTTT. This encodes CASRFLAGTGYGNTIYF.

The chain links TRBV6-2 or TRBV6-3 to TRBJ2-7; 8 bases are shared with TRBD2. V gave up 6 bases and J gave up 3 bases; unmatched junction bases: 7. Per the germline V gene, CDR1 is MNHEY and CDR2 is SVGEGT. This CDR3 has 14 amino acids. The CDR3 spells CASSLTSGYYEQYF. The DNA of the CDR3 is TGTGCCAGCAGCCTTACTAGCGGCTACTACGAGCAGTACTTC.

The chain carries TRBV25-1 and TRBJ2-6; 8 nucleotides agree with TRBD1. Germline CDR1 and CDR2: MGHDK and SYGVNS. V shed 1 base and J 2 bases; nucleotides not matched to a gene: 1. The CDR3 is 16 amino acids. CDR3 nucleotide sequence: TGTGCCAGCAGTGAATCGGGACAGGCTGGGGCCAACGTCCTGACTTTC. Translation: CASSESGQAGANVLTF.

The chain joins TRBV5-1 to TRBJ2-1; 8 bases are shared with TRBD2. Per germline, CDR1 SGHRS and CDR2 YFSETQ. J was trimmed by 6 bases and V by 7 bases; bases with no gene match: 9. This CDR3 has 14 residues. The CDR3 region is CASSTGLVGNEQFF. CDR3 DNA sequence: TGCGCCAGCTCAACGGGACTAGTGGGCAATGAGCAGTTCTTC.

This chain links TRBV28 with TRBJ1-2, with 8 bases lining up with TRBD1. The length of the CDR3 is 15 residues. With 5 bases clipped from V and 4 bases from J, the junction kept 9 bases outside the gene matches. In germline, CDR1 is MDHEN, CDR2 SYDVKM. The CDR3 DNA reads as TGTGCCAGCAGTCCTGTCCTACAGGGGGGCTATGGCTACACCTTC. This encodes CASSPVLQGGYGYTF.

The chain links TRBV19 to TRBJ2-3; TRBD2 is a possible D gene (6 bases). Germline V gene sequence: CDR1 LNHDA, CDR2 SQIVND (reference sequence). Trimming shortened V by 3 bases and J by 9 bases, and 16 bases separated the two germline ends. This CDR3 is 14 amino acids long. CDR3 sequence reads: CASSMTRSLPTQYF. The DNA for the CDR3 is TGTGCCAGTAGTATGACTAGGTCACTCCCGACGCAGTATTTT.

The V gene is TRBV19, the J gene TRBJ2-7, with 10 bases identical to TRBD1. Germline-derived CDR1 and CDR2 are LNHDA and SQIVND (reference sequence). This CDR3 contains 15 residues. V dropped 5 bases and J dropped 5; count of bases not matched to a gene: 9. In DNA, the CDR3 is TGTGCCAGTAGTGCAAGATGGGACAGGGGAAACGAGCAGTACTTC. Protein sequence: CASSARWDRGNEQYF.

The CDR3 here is CATSDLGRAEGYTF. Written as DNA, the CDR3 is TGTGCCACCAGTGATTTGGGCAGGGCCGAAGGCTACACCTTC. The V gene is TRBV24-1, the J gene TRBJ1-2; D might be TRBD1 (5 bases). From germline, CDR1 is KGHDR and CDR2 SFDVKD. Trimming took off 0 bases at V and 8 bases at J, with 12 bases between the two ends. This CDR3 spans 14 amino acids.

This clone was picked up a small number of times. The chain carries TRBV7-9 and TRBJ2-7; TRBD1 matches at 9 bases. The CDR3 covers 14 residues. Per germline, CDR1 SEHNR and CDR2 FQNEAQ (reference sequence). The V and J ends lost 5 bases and 1 base, in that order; junction bases with no gene match: 3. The CDR3 here is CASSQGTGSYEQYF. The CDR3 region has the DNA TGTGCCAGCAGCCAAGGGACAGGGTCCTACGAGCAGTACTTC.

The V call is TRBV7-2, the J call TRBJ2-7; D is undetermined. The germline gives CDR1 SGHTA, CDR2 FQGNSA. Trimming cost V 1 base and J 3 bases, with 10 bases left between them. This CDR3 contains 14 residues. CDR3 residues: CASSLEVTYYEQYF. The DNA for the CDR3 is TGTGCCAGCAGCTTAGAAGTCACCTACTACGAGCAGTACTTC.

The rearrangement links TRBV3-1 (or the pseudogene TRBV3-2) to TRBJ2-2, with D possibly matching TRBD2 (5 bases). CDR3 size: 13 residues. CDR1 is LGHDT, CDR2 YNNKEL, per germline (reference sequence). Between the trimmed V and J ends, which lost 3 bases and 6 bases, there was a span of 8 bases. CDR3 bases: TGTGCCAGCAGCCAGCGGGTCCCCGGGGAGCTGTTTTTT. This gives the protein CASSQRVPGELFF.

The rearrangement links TRBV6-1 to TRBJ2-7; TRBD2 matches 12 bases. J was trimmed by 0 bases and V by 4 bases; bases with no gene match: 10. The germline CDR1 and CDR2 sequences are MNHNS and SASEGT. This CDR3 contains 18 residues. CDR3 DNA sequence: TGTGCCAGCAGTGGACGCGTAAGGACTAGCGGGACCTCCTACGAGCAGTACTTC. Its protein product is CASSGRVRTSGTSYEQYF.

The CDR3 reads CASSPEQGAKETQYF. The CDR3 region has the DNA TGTGCCAGCAGTCCAGAACAGGGGGCGAAAGAGACCCAGTACTTC. The chain carries TRBV28 and TRBJ2-5; 9 bases map to TRBD1. CDR3 length: 15 residues. Germline loops: CDR1 MDHEN, CDR2 SYDVKM. Trimming removed 5 bases from V and 3 bases from J; junction bases left unmatched: 7.

The chain links TRBV7-2 to TRBJ2-7; D not certain. The CDR3 has 12 residues. V was clipped by 5 bases and J by 2 bases, with 7 bases between them. Germline V lookup: CDR1 SGHTA, CDR2 FQGNSA. The CDR3 region is CASSLTTYEQYF. DNA of the CDR3: TGTGCCAGCAGCCTTACTACCTACGAGCAGTACTTC. Looking up the rest from reference TRBV7-2 and TRBJ2-7 gives the full variable domain: GAGVSQSPSNKVTEKGKDVELRCDPISGHTALYWYRQSLGQGLEFLIYFQGNSAPDKSGLPSDRFSAERTGGSVSTLTIQRTQQEDSAVYLCASSLTTYEQYFGPGTRLTVT.

This chain joins TRBV18 and TRBJ2-6; possible D gene TRBD1, 6 bases. The CDR3 totals 19 residues. CDR1 and CDR2 (germline): KGHSH, LQKENI. The V end lost 0 bases, the J end lost 0 bases, and 15 bases lay between the germline ends. Written as DNA, the CDR3 is TGTGCCAGCTCACCACCTCCCTCAGGGGTGAGCTCTGGGGCCAACGTCCTGACTTTC. Translating gives CASSPPPSGVSSGANVLTF.

The CDR3 nucleotides read TGTGCCAGCTCACCGTGGGCGGGGGGGCCTCAAGATACGCAGTATTTT. Translation: CASSPWAGGPQDTQYF. The chain uses TRBV18 and TRBJ2-3, with 9 bases that match TRBD2. Unmatched junction bases numbered 9, after V lost 3 bases and J lost 5 bases. CDR1 and CDR2 from the germline V gene are KGHSH and LQKENI. The CDR3 is 16 residues long.

The V and J genes are TRBV7-8 and TRBJ2-3; tentative D call: TRBD1 (5 bases). The germline V and J ends were trimmed by 7 bases and 3 bases, with 14 bases remaining between them. Germline V gene sequence: CDR1 SGHVS, CDR2 FQNEAQ. The CDR3 totals 14 residues. CDR3 sequence (DNA): TGTGCCAGCACCAGATTAGGGGTGACAGATACGCAGTATTTT. Protein sequence: CASTRLGVTDTQYF.

The chain is built from TRBV9 and TRBJ2-3; TRBD2 aligns across 10 bases. CDR1 and CDR2 (germline): SGDLS, YYNGEE. The CDR3 covers 16 residues. The trim removed 0 bases at V and 8 bases at J, leaving 9 bases unmatched. Here the CDR3 reads CASSVDSSGGPVTQYF. As DNA, the CDR3 is TGTGCCAGCAGCGTAGATTCTAGCGGGGGCCCGGTTACGCAGTATTTT.